This T cell receptor beta chain was obtained from a study of OX40 agonist ivuxolimab in advanced cancers. General notes on the study: Ivuxolimab was a fully human IgG2 agonistic monoclonal antibody targeting the costimulatory receptor OX40 (CD134). Intravenous ivuxolimab was administered to patients every 2 weeks at six dose levels: 0.01, 0.1, 0.3, 1.5, 3 and 10 mg/kg. Of the approximately 54 patients in dose escalation, around 19 had hepatocellular carcinoma, about 15 had melanoma, 9 had renal cell carcinoma and 9 had head and neck cancer. The dose-escalation cohort was around 83% male with a mean age of roughly 60 years, ranging from roughly 23 to 80. Prior anti-PD-1, anti-PD-L1 or anti-CTLA-4 therapy was permitted, and roughly two fifths of dose-escalation patients had received checkpoint inhibitors. Three dose-escalation patients achieved partial responses, one with hepatocellular carcinoma and two with cutaneous melanoma. Peripheral TCRbeta sequencing aimed to test whether ivuxolimab altered TCR sequence diversity and caused clonal T-cell expansion. The paper describes the monotherapy dose-escalation part (N of about 47 patients) of the phase I trial of ivuxolimab.

CDR1 and CDR2, looked up from the germline V gene (reference sequence), are LNHDA and SQIVND. The CDR3 measures 17 amino acids from cysteine to phenylalanine. The DNA shown is the 51-base CDR3, in frame from base 1. V is clipped by 7 bases and J by 1 base, and the sequence between their germline boundaries is 22 bases long. Results the study describes overall, beyond this receptor: After ivuxolimab, more expanded clones were found on average in CD8+ T cells than in CD4+ T cells. In the 0.1-3.0 mg/kg groups, partial responders were among the patients with the lowest normalized peripheral clonal expansion, particularly in CD8+ T cells. Low levels of normalized T-cell clonal expansion were also shown by some nonresponding patients. At doses from 0.1 to 3.0 mg/kg, clonal expansion was seen in both CD4+ and CD8+ blood T cells between baseline and week 6. The antigen specificity of the clonally expanded peripheral T cells was not determined.

To sequence the TCRbeta CDR3 region, genomic DNA was isolated from the sorted cells. The immunoSEQ Assay was used to sequence the TCRbeta CDR3 regions. The table was pulled from immuneACCESS by TCRdb, which kept in-frame rearrangements only. Such tables lose some clones; where checked, under half of the loss comes from unresolved V genes, and the rest has no known cause. The sample records 70,000 to 80,000 clones, about 91% of which are singletons. The ten largest make up around 0.4% of the sample. Concerning this clone itself: Its recognized antigen is unknown. Nothing much larger sits one base from this clone, and base qualities are not available.

Patients with a history of autoimmune disease or receiving systemic immunosuppression were excluded from the trial. Peripheral blood for TCR sequencing was drawn from every dose cohort at baseline, at cycle 4 day 1 and at cycle 7 day 1. Samples were obtained from an open-label, multicenter, first-in-human phase I dose-escalation trial of ivuxolimab. Adults with locally advanced or metastatic melanoma, renal cell, hepatocellular, or head and neck squamous cell carcinoma were enrolled in the trial. Before TCR sequencing, CD4+ and CD8+ T cells were separately sorted from peripheral blood. This receptor was obtained from an adult with an advanced solid tumor such as melanoma, head and neck, liver or kidney cancer. Sequencing was performed on CD4+ or CD8+ T cells sorted from blood, taken in a trial of the OX40 agonist ivuxolimab. The sequence is built from TRBV19 and TRBJ1-1; the D gene is perhaps TRBD1, on 6 matching bases. In nucleotide form, the sequence is TGTGCCAGTAAGGACCACAGGGTACCCTCCCCGAACACTGAAGCTTTCTTT. Its protein product is CASKDHRVPSPNTEAFF.